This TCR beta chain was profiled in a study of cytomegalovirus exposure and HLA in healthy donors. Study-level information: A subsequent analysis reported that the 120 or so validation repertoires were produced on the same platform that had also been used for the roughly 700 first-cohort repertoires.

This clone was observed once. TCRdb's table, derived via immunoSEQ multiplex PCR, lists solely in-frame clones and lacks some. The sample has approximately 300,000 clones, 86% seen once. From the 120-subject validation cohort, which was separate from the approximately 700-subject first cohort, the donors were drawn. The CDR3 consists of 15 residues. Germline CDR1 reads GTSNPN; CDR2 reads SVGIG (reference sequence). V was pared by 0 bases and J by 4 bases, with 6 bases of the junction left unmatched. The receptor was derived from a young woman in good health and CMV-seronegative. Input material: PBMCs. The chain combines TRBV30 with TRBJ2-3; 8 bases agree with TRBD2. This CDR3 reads CAWSVHTGGPDTQYF. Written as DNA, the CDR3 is TGTGCCTGGAGTGTACATACGGGAGGGCCAGATACGCAGTATTTT.